This T cell receptor (beta chain) was found in a study of CXCR3-negative and CXCR3-positive naive CD8 T cells. Background on the study: Roughly 135 million TRB reads were obtained overall (about 1.5 +/- 0.3 million per library).

5' RACE with UMI labels generated the TRB cDNA libraries. TCRdb reanalyzed the 5' RACE reads, giving one entry per CDR3 protein sequence and no DNA. This repertoire includes 85,000 to 120,000 distinct CDR3 sequences. Details on this clonotype: Antigen unknown.

Study results and limitations: Upon cryopreservation, CXCR3 expression partially decreased, and most assays used fresh PBMCs. When CXCR3-positive naive cells were set against CXCR3-negative naive cells, the former had more hydrophobic TRB CDR3s. Whereas both naive subsets had comparably high diversity, memory CD8+ cells had much lower diversity.

The source is a human donor in good health. Some clones in this sample may be carry-over from other donors' samples. Sequencing used naive CXCR3+ CD8+ T cells from blood. Noted subset: CD45RO-CCR7+CD27+CD95- naive CD8+ T cells expressing CXCR3 (TNR3+).

The CDR3 here is CAWSVGDNTEAFF. The chain combines TRBV30 with TRBJ1-1. Germline CDR1 and CDR2: GTSNPN and SVGIG (reference sequence). This CDR3 spans 13 amino acids.